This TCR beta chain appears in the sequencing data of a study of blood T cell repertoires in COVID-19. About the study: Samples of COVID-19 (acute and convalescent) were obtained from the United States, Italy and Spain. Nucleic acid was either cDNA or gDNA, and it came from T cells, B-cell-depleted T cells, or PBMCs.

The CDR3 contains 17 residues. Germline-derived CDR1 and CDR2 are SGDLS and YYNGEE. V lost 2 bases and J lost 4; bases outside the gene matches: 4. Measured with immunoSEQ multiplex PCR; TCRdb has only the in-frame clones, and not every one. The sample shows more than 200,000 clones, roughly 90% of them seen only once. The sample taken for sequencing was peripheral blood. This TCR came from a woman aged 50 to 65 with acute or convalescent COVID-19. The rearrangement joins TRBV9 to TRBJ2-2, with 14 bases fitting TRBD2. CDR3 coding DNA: TGTGCCAGCAGCGTCCGACTAGCGGGAGGGGGCACCGGGGAGCTGTTTTTT. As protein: CASSVRLAGGGTGELFF.